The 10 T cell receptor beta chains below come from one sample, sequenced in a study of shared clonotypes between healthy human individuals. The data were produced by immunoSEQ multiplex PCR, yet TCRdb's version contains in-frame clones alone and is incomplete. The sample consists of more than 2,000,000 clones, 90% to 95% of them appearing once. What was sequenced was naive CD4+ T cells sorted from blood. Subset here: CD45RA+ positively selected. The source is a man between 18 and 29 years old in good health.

CDR3 DNA: TGTGCCAGCAGTAACACAGGGGGAGGAAACACCATATATTTT. Protein product: CASSNTGGGNTIYF. V usage is TRBV25-1 and J usage is TRBJ1-3; 8 bases map to TRBD1. This CDR3 is 14 amino acids long. Germline CDR1 is MGHDK and CDR2 is SYGVNS. Losses at the gene ends were 5 bases for V and 4 bases for J; bases not matched to a gene: 4.

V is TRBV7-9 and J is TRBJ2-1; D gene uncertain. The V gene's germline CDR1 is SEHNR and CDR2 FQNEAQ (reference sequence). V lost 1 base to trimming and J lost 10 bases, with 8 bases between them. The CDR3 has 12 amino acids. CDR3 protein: CASSLGVGEQFF. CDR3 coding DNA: TGTGCCAGCAGCTTAGGGGTGGGCGAGCAGTTCTTC.

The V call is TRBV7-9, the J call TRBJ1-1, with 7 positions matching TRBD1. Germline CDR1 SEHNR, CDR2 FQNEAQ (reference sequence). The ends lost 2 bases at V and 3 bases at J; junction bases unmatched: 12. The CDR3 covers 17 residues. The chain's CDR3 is CASSLIAKQGRDTEAFF. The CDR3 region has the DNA TGTGCCAGCAGCTTAATAGCCAAACAGGGGCGGGACACTGAAGCTTTCTTT.

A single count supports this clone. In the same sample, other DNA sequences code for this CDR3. The CDR3 DNA reads TGTGCCATCAGTGACTCCCAAAACACTGAAGCTTTCTTT. As protein: CAISDSQNTEAFF. The chain recombines TRBV10-3 with TRBJ1-1; D is ambiguous. CDR1 ENHRY and CDR2 SYGVKD come from the germline V gene. V was cut by 3 bases and J by 2 bases, with 7 bases left in between. The CDR3 contains 13 residues.

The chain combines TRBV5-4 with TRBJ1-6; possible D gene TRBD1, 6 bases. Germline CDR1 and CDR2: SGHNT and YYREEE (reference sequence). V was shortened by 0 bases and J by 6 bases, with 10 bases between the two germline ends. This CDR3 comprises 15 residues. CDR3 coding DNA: TGTGCCAGCAGCTTGGCTCAACAGGGTAATTCACCCCTCCACTTT. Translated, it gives CASSLAQQGNSPLHF. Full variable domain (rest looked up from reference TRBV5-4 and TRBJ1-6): ETGVTQSPTHLIKTRGQQVTLRCSSQSGHNTVSWYQQALGQGPQFIFQYYREEENGRGNFPPRFSGLQFPNYSSELNVNALELDDSALYLCASSLAQQGNSPLHFGNGTRLTVT.

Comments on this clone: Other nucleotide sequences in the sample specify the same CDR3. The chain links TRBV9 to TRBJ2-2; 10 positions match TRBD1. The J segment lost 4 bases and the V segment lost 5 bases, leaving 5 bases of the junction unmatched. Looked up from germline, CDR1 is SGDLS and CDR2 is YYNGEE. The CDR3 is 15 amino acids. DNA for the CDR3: TGTGCCAGCAGGAGACAGGGGGCGAGCACCGGGGAGCTGTTTTTT. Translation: CASRRQGASTGELFF.

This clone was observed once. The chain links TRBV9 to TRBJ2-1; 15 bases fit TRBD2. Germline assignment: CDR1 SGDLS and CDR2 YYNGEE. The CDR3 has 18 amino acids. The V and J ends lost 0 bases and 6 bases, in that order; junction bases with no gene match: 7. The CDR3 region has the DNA TGTGCCAGCAGCGTAGTGGGGACTAGCGGGAGGAAGAGCAATGAGCAGTTCTTC. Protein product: CASSVVGTSGRKSNEQFF.

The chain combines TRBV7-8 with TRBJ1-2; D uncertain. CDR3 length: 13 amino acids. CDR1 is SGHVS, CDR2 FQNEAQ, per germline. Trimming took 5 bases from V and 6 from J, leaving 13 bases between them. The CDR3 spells CASSPTRPDGYTF. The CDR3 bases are TGTGCCAGCAGCCCAACCCGTCCTGATGGCTACACCTTC.

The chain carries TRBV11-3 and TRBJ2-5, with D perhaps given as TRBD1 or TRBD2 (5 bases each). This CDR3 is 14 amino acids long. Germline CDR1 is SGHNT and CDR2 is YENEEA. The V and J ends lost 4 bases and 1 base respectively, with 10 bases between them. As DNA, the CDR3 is TGTGCCAGCAGCTCGGGACGCGCCCAAGAGACCCAGTACTTC. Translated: CASSSGRAQETQYF.

CDR3: CASLRQHNYGYTF. DNA for the CDR3: TGTGCCAGCTTGCGACAGCATAACTATGGCTACACCTTC. J is TRBJ1-2 and V is TRBV6-6; D is perhaps TRBD1 (5 bases). The CDR3 runs to 13 residues. V lost 8 bases and J 1 base, leaving 11 bases between the germline ends. CDR1 is MNHNY and CDR2 is SVGAGI in the germline V gene (reference sequence).